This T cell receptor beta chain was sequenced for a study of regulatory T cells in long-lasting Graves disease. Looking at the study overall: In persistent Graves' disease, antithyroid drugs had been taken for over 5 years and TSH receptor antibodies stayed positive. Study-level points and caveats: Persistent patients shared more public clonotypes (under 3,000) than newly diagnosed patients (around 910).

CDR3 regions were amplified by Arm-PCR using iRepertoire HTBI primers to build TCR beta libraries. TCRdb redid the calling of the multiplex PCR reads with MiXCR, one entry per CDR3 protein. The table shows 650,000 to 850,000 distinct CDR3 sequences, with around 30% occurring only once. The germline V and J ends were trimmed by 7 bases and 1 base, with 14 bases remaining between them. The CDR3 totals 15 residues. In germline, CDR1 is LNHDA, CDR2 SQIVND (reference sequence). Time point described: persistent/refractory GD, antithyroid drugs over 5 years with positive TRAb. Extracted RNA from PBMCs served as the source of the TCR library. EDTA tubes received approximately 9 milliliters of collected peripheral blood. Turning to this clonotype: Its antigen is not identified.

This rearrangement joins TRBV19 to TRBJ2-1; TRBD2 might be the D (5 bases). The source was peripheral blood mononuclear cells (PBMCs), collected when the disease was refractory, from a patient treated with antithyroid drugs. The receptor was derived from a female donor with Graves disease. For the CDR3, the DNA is TGTGCCAGTACTAGAGGGATTCTTTCCTACAATGAGCAGTTCTTC. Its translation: CASTRGILSYNEQFF.